This TCR beta chain stems from a study of blood T cell repertoires in COVID-19. The CDR3 has 12 residues. V gave up 4 bases and J gave up 9 bases; unmatched junction bases: 6. The germline CDR1 and CDR2 sequences are SQVTM and ANQGSEA. Data came from immunoSEQ multiplex PCR; TCRdb stores just in-frame clones and leaves some out. The top ten hold over 9.5% of the sample, which has approximately 210,000 clones, about four fifths seen once. The chain uses TRBV29-1 and TRBJ2-1; 7 bases are shared with TRBD2. This receptor was identified in a man aged 40-55 years who had recovered from COVID-19. Sequencing was performed on PBMCs or T cells enriched from blood (not recorded which). The CDR3 here is CSVGEGRSEQFF. CDR3 sequence (DNA): TGCAGCGTTGGGGAGGGCCGGAGTGAGCAGTTCTTC.